This T cell receptor (beta chain) stems from a study of cytomegalovirus exposure and HLA in healthy donors. Study as a whole: Membership in the Caucasian-associated ancestry cluster was found for around 85% of almost 400 genotyped donors. Study-wide points: What was likely a sequencing artifact was a cluster of highly shared sequence variants.

On this clone: Its antigen is undetermined.

Vbeta (60) and Jbeta (13) primers were used in the PCR. The method was immunoSEQ multiplex PCR; TCRdb's version includes in-frame clones alone and lacks a portion of them. This sample has approximately 38,000 clones, with around three fifths found just once. The sample taken for sequencing was PBMCs. This sequence originates from a man between 45 and 60 years old in good health and CMV-seropositive.

CDR3 nucleotide sequence: TGTGCCAGTAGTACAGGGGGCCGCTATGGCTACACCTTC. Translation gives CASSTGGRYGYTF. V and J are TRBV19 and TRBJ1-2; 8 bases fit TRBD1. Germline assignment: CDR1 LNHDA and CDR2 SQIVND (reference sequence). The length of the CDR3 is 13 residues. After removal of 4 bases from V and 4 bases from J, the junction contained 2 bases not matched to a gene.